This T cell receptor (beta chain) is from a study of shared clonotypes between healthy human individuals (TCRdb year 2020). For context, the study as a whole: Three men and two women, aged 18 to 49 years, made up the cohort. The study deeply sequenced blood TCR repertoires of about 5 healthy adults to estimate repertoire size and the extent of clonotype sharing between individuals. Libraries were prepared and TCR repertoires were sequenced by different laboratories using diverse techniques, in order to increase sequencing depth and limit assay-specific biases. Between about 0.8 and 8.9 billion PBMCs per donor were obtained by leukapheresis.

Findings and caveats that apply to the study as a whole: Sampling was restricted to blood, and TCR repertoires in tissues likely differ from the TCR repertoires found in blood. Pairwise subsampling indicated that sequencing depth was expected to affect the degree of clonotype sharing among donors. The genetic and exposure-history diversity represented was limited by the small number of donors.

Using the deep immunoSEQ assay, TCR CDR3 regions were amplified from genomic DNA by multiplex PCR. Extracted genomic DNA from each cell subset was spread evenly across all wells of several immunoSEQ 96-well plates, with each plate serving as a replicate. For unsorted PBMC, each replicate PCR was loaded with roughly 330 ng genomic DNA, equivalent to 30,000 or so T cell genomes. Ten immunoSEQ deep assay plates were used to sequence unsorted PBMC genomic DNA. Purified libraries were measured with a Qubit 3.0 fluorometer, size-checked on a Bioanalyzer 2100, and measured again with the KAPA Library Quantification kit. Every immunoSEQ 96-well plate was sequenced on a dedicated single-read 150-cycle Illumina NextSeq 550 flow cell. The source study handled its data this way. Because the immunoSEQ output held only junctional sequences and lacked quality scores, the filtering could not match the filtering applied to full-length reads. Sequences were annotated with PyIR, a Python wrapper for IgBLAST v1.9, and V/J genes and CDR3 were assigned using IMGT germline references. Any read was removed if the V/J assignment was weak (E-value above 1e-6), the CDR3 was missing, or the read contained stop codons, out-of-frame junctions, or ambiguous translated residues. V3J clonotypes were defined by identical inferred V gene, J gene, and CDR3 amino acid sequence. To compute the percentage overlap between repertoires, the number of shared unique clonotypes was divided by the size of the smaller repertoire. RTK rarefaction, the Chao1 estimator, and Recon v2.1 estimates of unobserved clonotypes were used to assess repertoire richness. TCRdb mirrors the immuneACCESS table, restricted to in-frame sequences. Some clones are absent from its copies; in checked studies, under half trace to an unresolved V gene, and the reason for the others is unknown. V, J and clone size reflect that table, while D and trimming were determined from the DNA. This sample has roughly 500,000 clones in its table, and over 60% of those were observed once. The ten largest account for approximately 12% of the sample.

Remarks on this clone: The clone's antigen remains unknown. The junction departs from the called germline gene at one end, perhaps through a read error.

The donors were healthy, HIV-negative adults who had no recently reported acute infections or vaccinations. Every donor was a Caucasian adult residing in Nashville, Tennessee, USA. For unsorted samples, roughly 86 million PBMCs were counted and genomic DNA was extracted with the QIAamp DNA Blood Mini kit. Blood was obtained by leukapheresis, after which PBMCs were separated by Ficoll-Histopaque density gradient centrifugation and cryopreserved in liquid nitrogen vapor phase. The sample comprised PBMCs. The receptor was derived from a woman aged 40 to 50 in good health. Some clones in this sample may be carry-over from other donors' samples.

The DNA is TGTGCCATCAGTGCCGGATCCTACGAGCAGTACTTC. Its protein is CAISAGSYEQYF. Rearrangement joined TRBV10-2 to TRBJ2-5; no D gene can be assigned with confidence. The DNA end is more similar to TRBJ2-7, so the J call may be wrong. The CDR3 holds 12 amino acids from the cysteine to the phenylalanine. The kept DNA is CDR3 alone, 36 bases in frame from the first base. Taken from the germline V gene, the CDR1 and CDR2 loops are WSHSY and SAAADI.